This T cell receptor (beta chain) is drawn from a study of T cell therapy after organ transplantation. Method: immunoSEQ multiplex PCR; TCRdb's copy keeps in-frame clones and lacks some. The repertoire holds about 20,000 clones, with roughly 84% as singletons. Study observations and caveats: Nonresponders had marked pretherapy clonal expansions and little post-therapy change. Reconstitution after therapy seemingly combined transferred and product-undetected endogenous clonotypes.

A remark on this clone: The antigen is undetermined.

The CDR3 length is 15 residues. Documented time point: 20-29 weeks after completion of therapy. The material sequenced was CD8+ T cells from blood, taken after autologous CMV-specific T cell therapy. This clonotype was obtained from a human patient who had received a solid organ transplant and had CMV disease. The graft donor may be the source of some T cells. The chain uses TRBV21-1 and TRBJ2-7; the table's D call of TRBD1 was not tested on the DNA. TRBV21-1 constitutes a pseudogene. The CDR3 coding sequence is TGTGCCAGCAGCACGACCATCACAGGTTTCTACGAGCAGTACTTC. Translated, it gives CASSTTITGFYEQYF.